These T cell receptor beta chains were read from a single sample in a study of radiation and T cells in renal cell carcinoma. TCRdb keeps only in-frame clones here, not all; method: immunoSEQ multiplex PCR. The sample yields about 7,900 clones, around three fifths seen once. The material sequenced was tumor tissue, taken from a patient whose treatment was nephrectomy without radiotherapy. Receptors were obtained from a woman between 65 and 79 years old with renal cell carcinoma. Both conserved end residues are part of each CDR3. The D gene is left open where the match is weak. The size entry is marked missing in some rows and otherwise reads once, few, many or a size class.

clone_size	d_call	v_call	j_call	cdr3_aa	cdr3_nt
.	TRBD1	TRBV2	TRBJ1-5	CASSGGQGGNQPQHF	TGTGCCAGCAGTGGAGGGCAGGGGGGCAATCAGCCCCAGCATTTT
.	.	TRBV5-6	TRBJ2-3	CASSDNSDTQYF	TGTGCCAGCAGCGACAATAGTGATACGCAGTATTTT
.	TRBD2	TRBV5-1	TRBJ2-1	CASSSATSGGANEQFF	TGCGCCAGCAGCTCCGCGACTAGCGGGGGGGCAAATGAGCAGTTCTTC
.	TRBD1	TRBV6-5	TRBJ2-7	CASSYSTGGYEQYF	TGTGCCAGCAGTTACTCGACAGGGGGCTACGAGCAGTACTTC
.	.	TRBV2	TRBJ1-2	CASSKDGSYGYTF	TGTGCCAGCAGTAAGGACGGAAGCTATGGCTACACCTTC
.	.	TRBV27	TRBJ2-7	CASEDKGVSYEQYF	TGTGCCAGCGAGGACAAGGGGGTATCCTACGAGCAGTACTTC
.	.	TRBV29-1	TRBJ1-1	CSLTGGEGNTEAFF	TGCAGCCTGACGGGGGGGGAAGGGAACACTGAAGCTTTCTTT
.	TRBD1	TRBV9	TRBJ1-4	CASSVGGQGEKLFF	TGTGCCAGCAGCGTCGGTGGACAGGGGGAAAAACTGTTTTTT
.	.	TRBV27	TRBJ2-1	CASSPEGNEQFF	TGTGCCAGCAGTCCGGAAGGCAATGAGCAGTTCTTC
.	.	TRBV4-2	TRBJ2-7	CASSAGAPNEQYF	TGTGCCAGCAGCGCCGGGGCCCCTAACGAGCAGTACTTC
.	TRBD1	TRBV30	TRBJ1-2	CAWRDRGLYGYTF	TGTGCCTGGCGGGACAGGGGACTTTATGGCTACACCTTC
.	.	TRBV5-1	TRBJ1-2	CASSLDPGPINYGYTF	TGCGCCAGCAGCTTGGATCCGGGCCCGATAAACTATGGCTACACCTTC
.	.	TRBV6-1	TRBJ1-2	CASRSGQRGYTF	TGTGCCAGCAGATCAGGGCAGAGAGGCTACACCTTC
.	.	TRBV7-2	TRBJ1-6	CASSAKAGVSSYNSPLHF	TGTGCCAGCAGCGCGAAGGCGGGGGTTAGCTCCTATAATTCACCCCTCCACTTT
.	.	TRBV7-8	TRBJ2-5	CASSLDRRGGETQYF	TGTGCCAGCAGCTTAGATCGGAGGGGGGGAGAGACCCAGTACTTC
.	.	TRBV4-3	TRBJ2-5	CASSQLLKETQYF	TGCGCCAGCAGCCAACTACTAAAAGAGACCCAGTACTTC
.	.	TRBV28	TRBJ2-7	CASSRGDGYEQYF	TGTGCCAGCAGCCGAGGGGACGGATACGAGCAGTACTTC
.	.	TRBV4-3	TRBJ1-4	CASSQDSSPAELFF	TGCGCCAGCAGCCAAGACTCGAGCCCGGCAGAACTGTTTTTT
few	.	TRBV2	TRBJ1-4	CASSGTYPGGAEKLFF	TGTGCCAGCAGTGGGACTTACCCCGGCGGAGCCGAAAAACTGTTTTTT
.	TRBD2	TRBV18	TRBJ2-3	CASSPLRPSGIRNTDTQYF	TGTGCCAGCTCACCACTGAGGCCTAGCGGGATCCGTAATACAGATACGCAGTATTTT
.	.	TRBV30	TRBJ1-1	CAWRELTTNTEAFF	TGTGCCTGGAGGGAGCTGACTACGAACACTGAAGCTTTCTTT
.	TRBD2	TRBV6-4	TRBJ2-1	CASSDSTSGDYNEQFF	TGTGCCAGCAGTGACTCCACTAGCGGGGACTACAATGAGCAGTTCTTC